This T cell receptor (beta chain) was recovered during a study of CD8+ T cells in alopecia areata. Study-wide points: Patients shared TCRs less clearly than mice did, possibly owing to HLA. Scalp specimens additionally yield sequences from normal skin's resident alphabeta T cells. Clonality was higher in lesional than normal scalp, especially in alopecia totalis/universalis.

Germline V gives CDR1 SGHNT, CDR2 YYREEE (reference sequence). Unmatched junction bases numbered 5, after V lost 2 bases and J lost 4 bases. This CDR3 contains 16 residues. For this clone: Its matching antigen is unknown.

It was cDNA, reverse transcribed from extracted RNA, that served as the sequencing template. Generated by immunoSEQ multiplex PCR, the TCRdb table keeps only in-frame clones and is missing some. In the table there are more than 90,000 clones, about 61% of which are singletons. PBMCs yielded sorted CD4+ and CD8+ T cells. The clonotype was recovered from a human donor in good health. The V gene is TRBV5-4, the J gene TRBJ2-3, with 12 bases matching TRBD2. Sequenced: CD4+ T cells sorted from blood. CDR3 sequence: CASSLGSSGGADTQYF. The CDR3 nucleotides read TGTGCCAGCAGCTTAGGTTCTAGCGGGGGGGCAGATACGCAGTATTTT.